Listed below are T cell receptor beta chains from one sample, sequenced in a study of T-cell reconstitution after alpha-beta-depleted transplantation in children. Each CDR3 protein gets one entry after TCRdb re-called the PCR reads with MiXCR. The data hold about 310,000 distinct CDR3 sequences, with around 20% observed a single time. This material consisted of PBMCs, mostly from graft donor cells, taken 180 days after TCRalphabeta/CD19-depleted stem cell transplant. These receptors all come from a male patient younger than 18 who had a stem cell transplant for acute lymphoblastic leukemia, so the T cells may come from the graft donor. CDR3s include the opening cysteine and the closing phenylalanine or tryptophan. A D gene is named only where the DNA matches it firmly. A row's size may be missing; if present it is once, few, many or a size class.

clone_size	v_call	j_call	d_call	cdr3_nt	cdr3_aa
.	TRBV6-5	TRBJ2-7	.	TGTGCCAGCAGTTACACCTGGACCTACGAGCAGTACTTC	CASSYTWTYEQYF
few	TRBV20-1	TRBJ1-1	.	TGCAGTGCACTTCCGGGACCCTTGAACACTGAAGCTTTCTTT	CSALPGPLNTEAFF
.	TRBV25-1	TRBJ2-7	.	TGTGCCAGCAACCCAACAGGGAATACCTACGAGCAGTACTTC	CASNPTGNTYEQYF
.	TRBV20-1	TRBJ2-7	.	TGCAGTGCTAGAGATACGTCGGACGCTGAAAGTGAGCAGTACTTC	CSARDTSDAESEQYF
few	TRBV2	TRBJ2-1	TRBD1	TGTGCCAGCATGCCGGGACAGGGGGCTGGGGATGAGCAGTTCTTC	CASMPGQGAGDEQFF
.	TRBV19	TRBJ2-1	.	TGTGCCAGTAGGGAAGGGTATTTGTACAATGAGCAGTTCTTC	CASREGYLYNEQFF
.	TRBV6-5	TRBJ2-5	.	TGTGCCAGCAGTTTAGGAGACAACCCAGAGACCCAGTACTTC	CASSLGDNPETQYF
few	TRBV7-9	TRBJ2-7	TRBD1	TGTGCCACTAGGGGACAGACATACGAGCAGTACTTC	CATRGQTYEQYF
.	TRBV7-8	TRBJ2-5	.	TGTGCCAGCAGCCGTTTCCCCCGAACTAGCGAGACCCAGTACTTC	CASSRFPRTSETQYF
.	TRBV6-5	TRBJ2-7	.	TGTGCCAGCAGTTCTCCCGGGACATGGGCCTACGAGCAGTACTTC	CASSSPGTWAYEQYF
few	TRBV7-2	TRBJ2-2	.	TGTGCCAGCAGCTACCATCACGGGGCCACCGGGGAGCTGTTTTTT	CASSYHHGATGELFF
.	TRBV20-1	TRBJ1-2	.	TGCAGTGCTGTACTGGGGCGTTTAGGTGGCTACACCTTC	CSAVLGRLGGYTF
.	TRBV12-3/TRBV12-4	TRBJ2-3	TRBD2	TGTGCCAGCAGTTTGATCCTAGCGGAGCCCCCAGATACGCAGTATTTT	CASSLILAEPPDTQYF
.	TRBV4-2	TRBJ1-5	.	TGTGCCAGCAGCCAAGATAGGCAGGAGAATCAGCCCCAGCATTTT	CASSQDRQENQPQHF
many	TRBV7-6	TRBJ2-7	.	TGTGCCGTAGGAAGCGTCTCCTACGAGCAGTACTTC	CAVGSVSYEQYF
few	TRBV19	TRBJ2-7	.	TGTGCCAGTAGTATCAACTACGGAGACTACGAGCAGTACTTC	CASSINYGDYEQYF
.	TRBV5-1	TRBJ2-7	.	TGCGCCAGCAGCTTGGTGACGGTACCCTACGAGCAGTACTTC	CASSLVTVPYEQYF
.	TRBV11-2	TRBJ1-4	TRBD1	TGTGCCAGCAGCTCTCGGACAGGGTCTCATGAAAAACTGTTTTTT	CASSSRTGSHEKLFF
.	TRBV29-1	TRBJ2-7	.	TGCAGCGTCCAAGTGCGGACGTCCTACGAGCAGTACTTC	CSVQVRTSYEQYF
.	TRBV2	TRBJ1-2	.	TGTGCCAGCAGTGAATTGGCGGACTATGGCTACACCTTC	CASSELADYGYTF
few	TRBV12-3/TRBV12-4	TRBJ2-1	.	TGTGCCAGCAGTTTCGCCCGGCCCGTCGCCAATGAGCAGTTCTTC	CASSFARPVANEQFF